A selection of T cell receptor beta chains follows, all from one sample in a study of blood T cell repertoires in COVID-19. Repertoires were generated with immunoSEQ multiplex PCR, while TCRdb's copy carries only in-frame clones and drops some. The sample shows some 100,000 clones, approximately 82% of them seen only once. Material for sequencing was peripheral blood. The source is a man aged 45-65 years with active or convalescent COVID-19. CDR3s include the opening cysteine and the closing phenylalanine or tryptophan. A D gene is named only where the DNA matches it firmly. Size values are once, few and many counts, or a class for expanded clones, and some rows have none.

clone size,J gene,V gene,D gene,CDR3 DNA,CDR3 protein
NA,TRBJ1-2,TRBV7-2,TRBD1,TGTGCCAGCAGCCAGGGACAGGATTATGGCTACACCTTC,CASSQGQDYGYTF
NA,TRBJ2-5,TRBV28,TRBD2,TGTGCCAGCACCTCGGCGGGAGGGGGGGAGGAGACCCAGTACTTC,CASTSAGGGEETQYF
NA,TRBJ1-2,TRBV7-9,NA,TGTGCCAGCAGCTTAGCTGGGCCAAGCTATGGCTACACCTTC,CASSLAGPSYGYTF
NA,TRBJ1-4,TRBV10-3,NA,TGTGCCATCAGTGCTTCGGGGGAGGGTGAAAAACTGTTTTTT,CAISASGEGEKLFF
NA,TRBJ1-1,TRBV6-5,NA,TGTGCCAGCAGTTACGCGGCCTTTGAGGGGGTGACTGAAGCTTTCTTT,CASSYAAFEGVTEAFF
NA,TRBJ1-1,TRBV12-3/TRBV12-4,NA,TGTGCCAGCAGTCCAGGGGACACTGAAGCTTTCTTT,CASSPGDTEAFF
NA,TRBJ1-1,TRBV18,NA,TGTGCCAGCTCGCAACTCGGGGGTACTGAAGCTTTCTTT,CASSQLGGTEAFF
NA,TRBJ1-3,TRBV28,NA,TGTGCCAGCAGTTTATCATTTGGACAGAGCTCTGGAAACACCATATATTTT,CASSLSFGQSSGNTIYF
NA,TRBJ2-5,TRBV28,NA,TGTGCCAGCAGTGACAGTCATGGGGAGACCCAGTACTTC,CASSDSHGETQYF
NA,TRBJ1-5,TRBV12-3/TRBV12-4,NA,TGTGCCAGCAGTTTAGTCCAGCAGCCCCAGCATTTT,CASSLVQQPQHF
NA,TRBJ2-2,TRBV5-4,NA,TGTGCCAGCAGCTTGGGGGGTAGCGCGAACACCGGGGAGCTGTTTTTT,CASSLGGSANTGELFF
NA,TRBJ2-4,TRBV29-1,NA,TGCAGCGTTGTTGCAGGGCCCAAAAACATTCAGTACTTC,CSVVAGPKNIQYF
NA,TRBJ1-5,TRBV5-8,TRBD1,TGTGCCAGCAGCTTGGGGGGACAGGGTCATCAGCCCCAGCATTTT,CASSLGGQGHQPQHF
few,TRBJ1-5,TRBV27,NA,TGTGCCAGCAGTTTAACGGGAATTCAGCCCCAGCATTTT,CASSLTGIQPQHF
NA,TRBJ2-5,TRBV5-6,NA,TGTGCCAGCACCCCGAGGAGGGCCGGTGAGACCCAGTACTTC,CASTPRRAGETQYF
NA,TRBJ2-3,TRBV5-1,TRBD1,TGCGCCAGCAGCGTAGAGGGGGCTTCAGGAGATACGCAGTATTTT,CASSVEGASGDTQYF
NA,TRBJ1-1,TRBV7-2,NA,TGTGCCAGCAGCCCCCGTCGAGAGACTGAAGCTTTCTTT,CASSPRRETEAFF
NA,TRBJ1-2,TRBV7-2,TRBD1,TGTGCCAGCAGCTTAATATTTGGGACAGGGGTAGGAAACACCTTC,CASSLIFGTGVGNTF
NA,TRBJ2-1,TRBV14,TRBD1,TGTGCCAGCAGCCGACAGGGAGTTAGCAATGAGCAGTTCTTC,CASSRQGVSNEQFF
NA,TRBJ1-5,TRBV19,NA,TGTGCCAGTAGTAGCGGGGCGTCGAGGCCCCAGCATTTT,CASSSGASRPQHF
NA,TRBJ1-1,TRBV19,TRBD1,TGTGCCAGTAGTAGACAGGGGCCCGATGAAGCTTTCTTT,CASSRQGPDEAFF
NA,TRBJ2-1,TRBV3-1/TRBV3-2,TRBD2,TGTGCCAGCAGCCCACGTAGCGGGGCGAGCTCCTACAATGAGCAGTTCTTC,CASSPRSGASSYNEQFF
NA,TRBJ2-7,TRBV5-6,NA,TGTGCCAGCAGCTTGGACAGGGTGTACGAGCAGTACTTC,CASSLDRVYEQYF
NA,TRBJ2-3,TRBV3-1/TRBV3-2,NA,TGTGCCAGCAGCCATGAGGGGGGGAGCACAGATACGCAGTATTTT,CASSHEGGSTDTQYF
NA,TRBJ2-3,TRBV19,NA,TGTGCCAGTCGTGGGCTAGCAATGTCCACAGATACGCAGTATTTT,CASRGLAMSTDTQYF
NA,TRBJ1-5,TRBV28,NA,TGTGCCAGCAGTCTCCCCGGGGGAAGCAATCAGCCCCAGCATTTT,CASSLPGGSNQPQHF
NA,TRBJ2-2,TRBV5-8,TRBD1,TGTGCCAGCAGCATCTTCAGGACAGGGAACACCGGGGAGCTGTTTTTT,CASSIFRTGNTGELFF
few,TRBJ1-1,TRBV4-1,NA,TGCGCCAGCAGCCAAGATCCCGCAAGCAGGGAAGCTTTCTTT,CASSQDPASREAFF